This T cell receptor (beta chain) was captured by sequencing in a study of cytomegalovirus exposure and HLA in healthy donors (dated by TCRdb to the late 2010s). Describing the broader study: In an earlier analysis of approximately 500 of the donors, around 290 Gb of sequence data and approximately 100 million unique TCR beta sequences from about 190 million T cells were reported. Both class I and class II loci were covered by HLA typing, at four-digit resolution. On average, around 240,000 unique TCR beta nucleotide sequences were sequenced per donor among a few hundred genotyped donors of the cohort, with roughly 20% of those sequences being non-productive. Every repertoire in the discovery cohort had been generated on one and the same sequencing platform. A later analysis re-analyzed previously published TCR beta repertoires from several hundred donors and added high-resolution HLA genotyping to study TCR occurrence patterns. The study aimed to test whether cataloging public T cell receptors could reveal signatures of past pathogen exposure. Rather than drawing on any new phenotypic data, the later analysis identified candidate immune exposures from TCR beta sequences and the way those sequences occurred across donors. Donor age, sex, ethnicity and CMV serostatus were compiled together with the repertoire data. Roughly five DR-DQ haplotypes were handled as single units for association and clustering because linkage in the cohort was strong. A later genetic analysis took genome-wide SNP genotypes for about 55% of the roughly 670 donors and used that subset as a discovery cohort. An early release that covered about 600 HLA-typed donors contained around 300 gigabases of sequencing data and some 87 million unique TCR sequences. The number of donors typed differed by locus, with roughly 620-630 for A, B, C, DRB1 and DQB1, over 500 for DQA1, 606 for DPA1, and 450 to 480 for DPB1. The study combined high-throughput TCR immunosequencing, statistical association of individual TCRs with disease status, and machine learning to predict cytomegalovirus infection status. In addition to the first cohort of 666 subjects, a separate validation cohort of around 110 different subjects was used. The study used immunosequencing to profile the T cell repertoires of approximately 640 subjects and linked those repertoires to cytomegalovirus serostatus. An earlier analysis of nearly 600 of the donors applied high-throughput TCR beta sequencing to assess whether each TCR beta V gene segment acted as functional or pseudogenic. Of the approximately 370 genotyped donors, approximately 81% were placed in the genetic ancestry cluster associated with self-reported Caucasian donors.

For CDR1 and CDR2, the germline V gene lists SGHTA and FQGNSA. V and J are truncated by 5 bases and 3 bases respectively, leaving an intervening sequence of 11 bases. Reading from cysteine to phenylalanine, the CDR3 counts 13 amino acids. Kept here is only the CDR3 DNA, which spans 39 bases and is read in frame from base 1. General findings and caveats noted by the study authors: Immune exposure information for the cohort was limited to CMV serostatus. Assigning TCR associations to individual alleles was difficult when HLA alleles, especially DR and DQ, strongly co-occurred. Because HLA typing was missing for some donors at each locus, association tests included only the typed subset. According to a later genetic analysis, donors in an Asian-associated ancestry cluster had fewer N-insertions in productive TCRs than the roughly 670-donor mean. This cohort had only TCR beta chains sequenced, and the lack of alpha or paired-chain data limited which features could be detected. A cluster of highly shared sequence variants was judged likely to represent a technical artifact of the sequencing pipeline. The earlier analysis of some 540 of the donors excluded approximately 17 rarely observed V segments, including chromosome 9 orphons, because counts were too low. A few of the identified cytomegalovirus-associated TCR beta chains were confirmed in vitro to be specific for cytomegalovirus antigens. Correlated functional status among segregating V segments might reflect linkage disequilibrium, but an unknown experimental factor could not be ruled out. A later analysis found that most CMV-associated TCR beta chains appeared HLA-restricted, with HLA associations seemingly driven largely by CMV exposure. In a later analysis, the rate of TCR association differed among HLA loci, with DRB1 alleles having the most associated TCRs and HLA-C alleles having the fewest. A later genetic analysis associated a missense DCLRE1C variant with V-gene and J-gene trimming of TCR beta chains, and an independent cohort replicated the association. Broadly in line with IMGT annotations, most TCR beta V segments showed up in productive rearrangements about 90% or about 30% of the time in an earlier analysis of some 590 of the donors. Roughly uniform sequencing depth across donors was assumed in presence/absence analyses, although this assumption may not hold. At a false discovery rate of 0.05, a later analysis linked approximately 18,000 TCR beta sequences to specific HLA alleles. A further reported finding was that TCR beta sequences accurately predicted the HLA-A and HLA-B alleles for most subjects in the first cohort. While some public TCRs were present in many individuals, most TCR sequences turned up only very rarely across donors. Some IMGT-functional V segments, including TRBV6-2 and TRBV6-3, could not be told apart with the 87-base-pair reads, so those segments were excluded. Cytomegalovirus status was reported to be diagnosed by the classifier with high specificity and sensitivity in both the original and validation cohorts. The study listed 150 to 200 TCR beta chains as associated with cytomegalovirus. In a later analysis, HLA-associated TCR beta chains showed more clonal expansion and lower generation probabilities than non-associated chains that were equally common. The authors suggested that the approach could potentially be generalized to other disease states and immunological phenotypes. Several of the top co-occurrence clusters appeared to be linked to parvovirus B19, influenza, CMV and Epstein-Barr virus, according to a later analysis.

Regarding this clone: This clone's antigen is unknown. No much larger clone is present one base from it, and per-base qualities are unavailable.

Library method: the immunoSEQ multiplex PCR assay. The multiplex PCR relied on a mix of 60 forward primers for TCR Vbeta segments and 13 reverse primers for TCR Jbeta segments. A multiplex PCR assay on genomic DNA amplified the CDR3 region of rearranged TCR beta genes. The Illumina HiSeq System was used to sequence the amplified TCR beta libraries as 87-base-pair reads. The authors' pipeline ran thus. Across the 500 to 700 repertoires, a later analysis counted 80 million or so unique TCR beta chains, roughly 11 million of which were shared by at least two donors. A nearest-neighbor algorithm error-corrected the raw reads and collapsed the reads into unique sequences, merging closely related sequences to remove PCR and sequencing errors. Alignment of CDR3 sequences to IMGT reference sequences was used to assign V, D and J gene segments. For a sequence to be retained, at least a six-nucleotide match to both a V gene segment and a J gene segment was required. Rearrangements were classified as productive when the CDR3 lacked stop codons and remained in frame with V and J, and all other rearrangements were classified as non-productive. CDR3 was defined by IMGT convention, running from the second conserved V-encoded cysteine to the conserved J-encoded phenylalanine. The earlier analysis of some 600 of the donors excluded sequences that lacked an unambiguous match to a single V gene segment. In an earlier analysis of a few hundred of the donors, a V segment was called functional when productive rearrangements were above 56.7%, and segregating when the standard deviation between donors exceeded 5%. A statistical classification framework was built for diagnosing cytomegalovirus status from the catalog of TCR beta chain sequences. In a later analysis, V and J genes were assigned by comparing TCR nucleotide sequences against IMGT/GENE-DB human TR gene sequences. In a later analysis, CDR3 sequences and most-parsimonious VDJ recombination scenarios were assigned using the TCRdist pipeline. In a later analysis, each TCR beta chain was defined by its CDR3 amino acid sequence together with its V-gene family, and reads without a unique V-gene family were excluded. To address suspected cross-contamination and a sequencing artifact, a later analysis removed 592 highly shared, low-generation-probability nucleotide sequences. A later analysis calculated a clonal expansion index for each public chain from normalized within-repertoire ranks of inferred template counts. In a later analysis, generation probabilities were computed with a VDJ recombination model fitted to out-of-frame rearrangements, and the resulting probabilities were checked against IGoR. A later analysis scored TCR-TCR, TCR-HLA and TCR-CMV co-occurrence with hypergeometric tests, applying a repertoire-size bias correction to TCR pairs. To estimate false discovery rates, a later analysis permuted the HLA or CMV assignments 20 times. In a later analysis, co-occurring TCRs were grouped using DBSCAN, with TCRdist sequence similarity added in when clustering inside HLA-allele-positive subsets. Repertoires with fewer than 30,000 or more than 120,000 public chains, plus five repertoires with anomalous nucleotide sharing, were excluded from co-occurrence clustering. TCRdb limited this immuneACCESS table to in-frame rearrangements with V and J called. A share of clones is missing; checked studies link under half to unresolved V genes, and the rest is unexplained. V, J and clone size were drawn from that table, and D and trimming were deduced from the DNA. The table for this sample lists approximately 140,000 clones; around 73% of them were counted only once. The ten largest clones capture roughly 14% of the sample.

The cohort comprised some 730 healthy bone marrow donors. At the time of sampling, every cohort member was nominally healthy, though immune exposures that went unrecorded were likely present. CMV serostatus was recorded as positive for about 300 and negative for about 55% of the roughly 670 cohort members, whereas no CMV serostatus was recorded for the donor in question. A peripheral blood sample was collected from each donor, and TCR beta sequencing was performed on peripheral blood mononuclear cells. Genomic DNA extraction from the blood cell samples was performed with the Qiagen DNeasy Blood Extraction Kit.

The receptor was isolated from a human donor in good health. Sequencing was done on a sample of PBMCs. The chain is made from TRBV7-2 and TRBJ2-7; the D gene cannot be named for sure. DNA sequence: TGTGCCAGCAGCCCAAGACATAACTACGAGCAGTACTTC. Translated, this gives CASSPRHNYEQYF. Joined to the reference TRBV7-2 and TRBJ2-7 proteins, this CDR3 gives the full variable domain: GAGVSQSPSNKVTEKGKDVELRCDPISGHTALYWYRQSLGQGLEFLIYFQGNSAPDKSGLPSDRFSAERTGGSVSTLTIQRTQQEDSAVYLCASSPRHNYEQYFGPGTRLTVT.